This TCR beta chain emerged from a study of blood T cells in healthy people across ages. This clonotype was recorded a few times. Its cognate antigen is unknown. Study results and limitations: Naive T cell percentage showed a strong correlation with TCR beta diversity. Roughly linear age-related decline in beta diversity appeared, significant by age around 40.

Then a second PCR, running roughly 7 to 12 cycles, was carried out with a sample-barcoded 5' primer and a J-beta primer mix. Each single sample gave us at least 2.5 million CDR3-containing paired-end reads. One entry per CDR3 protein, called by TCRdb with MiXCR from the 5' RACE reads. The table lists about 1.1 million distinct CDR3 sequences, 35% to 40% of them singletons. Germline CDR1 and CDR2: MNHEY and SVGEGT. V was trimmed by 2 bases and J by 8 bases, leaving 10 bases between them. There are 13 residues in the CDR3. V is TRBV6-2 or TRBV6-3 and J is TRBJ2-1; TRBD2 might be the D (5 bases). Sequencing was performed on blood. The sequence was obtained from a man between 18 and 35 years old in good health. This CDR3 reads CASSYKREHEQFF. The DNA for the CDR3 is TGTGCCAGCAGTTACAAGAGGGAGCATGAGCAGTTCTTC.